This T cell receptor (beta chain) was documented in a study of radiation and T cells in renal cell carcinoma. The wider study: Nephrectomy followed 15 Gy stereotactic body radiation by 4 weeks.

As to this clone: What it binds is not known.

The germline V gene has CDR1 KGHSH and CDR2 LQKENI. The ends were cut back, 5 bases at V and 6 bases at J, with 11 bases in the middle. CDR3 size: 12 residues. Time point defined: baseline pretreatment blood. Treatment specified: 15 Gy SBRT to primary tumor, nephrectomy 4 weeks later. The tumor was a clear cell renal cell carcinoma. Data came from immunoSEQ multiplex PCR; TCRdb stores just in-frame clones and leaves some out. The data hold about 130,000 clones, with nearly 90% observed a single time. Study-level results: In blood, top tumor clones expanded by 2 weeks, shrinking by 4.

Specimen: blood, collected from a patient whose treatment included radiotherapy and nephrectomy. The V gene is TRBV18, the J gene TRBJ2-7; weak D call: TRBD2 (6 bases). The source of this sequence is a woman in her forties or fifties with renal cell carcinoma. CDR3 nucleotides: TGTGCCAGCTCAAAACTAGCTCCCGAGCAGTACTTC. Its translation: CASSKLAPEQYF.